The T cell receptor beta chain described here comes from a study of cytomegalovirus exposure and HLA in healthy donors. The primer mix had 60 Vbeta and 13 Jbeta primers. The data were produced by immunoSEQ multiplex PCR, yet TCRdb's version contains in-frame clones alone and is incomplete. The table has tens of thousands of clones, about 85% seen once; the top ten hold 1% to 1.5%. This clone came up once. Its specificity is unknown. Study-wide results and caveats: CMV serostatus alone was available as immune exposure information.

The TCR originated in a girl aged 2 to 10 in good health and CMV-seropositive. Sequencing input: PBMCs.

CDR3 nucleotides: TGTGCCAGCAGTACGCCGGGGGACTATGGCTACACCTTC. It encodes CASSTPGDYGYTF. This sequence joins TRBV6-5 and TRBJ1-2; tentative D call: TRBD1 (5 bases). Trimming stripped 5 bases from V and 3 bases from J, with 10 bases between. The germline V gene has CDR1 MNHEY and CDR2 SVGAGI. The CDR3 has 13 residues.